These 22 T cell receptor beta chains share one sample of origin, sequenced in a study of regulatory and conventional T cells in RAG deficiency. Blood CD4+ CD25-high CD127-low regulatory T cells supplied the genomic DNA template. Generated by immunoSEQ multiplex PCR, the TCRdb table keeps only in-frame clones and is missing some. The repertoire holds several thousand clones, with under 95% as singletons. Another study also made use of these data, one on regulatory T cells. From that paper: The primer mix had 52 TRBV and 13 TRBJ primers.

Input material: CD127- CD25+ CD4+ Tregs sorted from blood. These receptors were collected from a human donor in good health.

The chain carries TRBV30 and TRBJ1-1; 8 bases fit TRBD1. This CDR3 is built from 14 residues. The J segment lost 0 bases and the V segment lost 3 bases, leaving 3 bases of the junction unmatched. Germline-derived CDR1 and CDR2 are GTSNPN and SVGIG (reference sequence). CDR3 DNA: TGTGCCTGGAGGACGGGACAGGTGAACACTGAAGCTTTCTTT. This codes for CAWRTGQVNTEAFF.

CDR3 nucleotides: TGTGCCAGCTCACCTCGGGACAGGGGAGGCACCGGGGAGCTGTTTTTT. This encodes CASSPRDRGGTGELFF. This chain links TRBV18 with TRBJ2-2; 10 bases fit TRBD1. The CDR3 consists of 16 residues. Germline V gene sequence: CDR1 KGHSH, CDR2 LQKENI. V shed 3 bases and J 4 bases; nucleotides not matched to a gene: 5.

The V and J genes are TRBV5-6 and TRBJ2-3; TRBD2 agrees at 8 bases. From germline, CDR1 is SGHDT and CDR2 YYEEEE. This CDR3 has 13 residues. Losses at the gene ends were 4 bases for V and 6 bases for J; bases not matched to a gene: 4. CDR3 nucleotides: TGTGCCAGCAGCGCCCGACTAGCGGATACGCAGTATTTT. Encoded protein: CASSARLADTQYF.

The CDR3 sequence is CASSVDSRAYNEQFF. CDR3 nucleotide sequence: TGTGCCAGCAGCGTAGACAGTCGCGCCTACAATGAGCAGTTCTTC. The chain uses TRBV9 and TRBJ2-1; no reliable D call. Germline V gene lookup returns CDR1 SGDLS and CDR2 YYNGEE. The CDR3 extends over 15 amino acids. The V end was cut by 0 bases, the J end by 2 bases, with 9 bases between.

CDR3 coding DNA: TGTGCCAGCAGTGTATTAGGGACTAGCGGATACAATGAGCAGTTCTTC. Translated: CASSVLGTSGYNEQFF. The chain joins TRBV2 to TRBJ2-1; 11 bases align to TRBD2. This CDR3 has 16 residues. V shed 4 bases, J shed 4 bases, and the junction held 6 bases outside the gene matches. Germline CDR1 reads SNHLY; CDR2 reads FYNNEI.

V gene TRBV6-5 combines with J gene TRBJ1-1; D possibly corresponds to TRBD1 (5 bases). CDR3 length equals 13 residues. The germline CDR1 and CDR2 sequences are MNHEY and SVGAGI. V was trimmed by 5 bases and J by 1 base, leaving 8 bases between them. The DNA for the CDR3 is TGTGCCAGCAGTGCGGGGACGAACACTGAAGCTTTCTTT. Its translation: CASSAGTNTEAFF.

The chain is built from TRBV7-2 and TRBJ1-1; D is perhaps TRBD1 (6 bases). CDR1 SGHTA and CDR2 FQGNSA come from the germline V gene. The CDR3 spans 14 residues. Trimming left V 0 bases short and J 7 bases short, with 12 bases between. CDR3: CASSLADRLGEAFF. CDR3 in DNA: TGTGCCAGCAGCTTAGCAGACAGGTTGGGTGAAGCTTTCTTT.

This chain joins TRBV7-6 and TRBJ1-2; no firm D call. V was cut by 1 base and J by 4 bases, with 7 bases left in between. The germline gives CDR1 SGHVS, CDR2 FNYEAQ. CDR3 size: 13 residues. Here the CDR3 reads CASSLGRFYGYTF. The CDR3 DNA sequence: TGTGCCAGCAGCTTAGGCAGGTTCTATGGCTACACCTTC.

The CDR3: CASSRDKARGEQYF. CDR3 nucleotide sequence: TGTGCCAGTAGTAGGGACAAGGCCCGAGGCGAGCAGTACTTC. The chain is built from TRBV19 and TRBJ2-7; TRBD1 might be the D (6 bases). Germline V gene sequence: CDR1 LNHDA, CDR2 SQIVND (reference sequence). The CDR3 contains 14 residues. Trimming took 4 bases from V and 6 from J, leaving 16 bases between them.

This clone was observed a single time. The rearrangement joins TRBV18 to TRBJ1-1; tentatively, D is TRBD1 (6 bases). CDR3 size: 16 residues. Trimming took 2 bases from V and 0 from J, leaving 13 bases between them. Germline lookup yields CDR1 KGHSH and CDR2 LQKENI. CDR3 coding DNA: TGTGCCAGCTCACCAAGCCTCGGGGGGCTGAACACTGAAGCTTTCTTT. Its protein product is CASSPSLGGLNTEAFF.

The V and J genes are TRBV10-3 and TRBJ1-2, with 12 bases identical to TRBD1. Germline V CDR1 and CDR2: ENHRY, SYGVKD. The CDR3 has 15 residues. Germline trimming cut 8 bases from V and 8 bases from J; bases unmatched to any gene: 12. DNA of the CDR3: TGTGCCATCCAGGACCGGGACAGGGGGCGCGAAGGCTACACCTTC. This encodes CAIQDRDRGREGYTF.

V gene TRBV7-9 combines with J gene TRBJ2-1, with TRBD2 matching 8 bases. The CDR3 spans 17 residues. Looked up from germline, CDR1 is SEHNR and CDR2 is FQNEAQ (reference sequence). With 1 base clipped from V and 2 bases from J, the junction kept 7 bases outside the gene matches. The CDR3 spells CASSLEGRGGPYNEQFF. CDR3 DNA: TGTGCCAGCAGCTTAGAAGGTCGCGGGGGGCCCTACAATGAGCAGTTCTTC. Complete variable domain (other parts from reference TRBV7-9 and TRBJ2-1): DTGVSQNPRHKITKRGQNVTFRCDPISEHNRLYWYRQTLGQGPEFLTYFQNEAQLEKSRLLSDRFSAERPKGSFSTLEIQRTEQGDSAMYLCASSLEGRGGPYNEQFFGPGTRLTVL.

The chain has TRBV4-1 and TRBJ2-2, with TRBD1 as a possible D gene (5 bases). CDR1 is MGHRA and CDR2 is YSYEKL in the germline V gene. There are 13 residues in the CDR3. Trimming left V 8 bases short and J 7 bases short, with 14 bases between. The CDR3 is CASAQALHGELFF. For the CDR3, the DNA is TGCGCCAGCGCACAGGCCCTTCACGGGGAGCTGTTTTTT.

The genes are TRBV6-5 and TRBJ2-3; 8 nucleotides align to TRBD1. V shed 0 bases and J 6 bases; nucleotides not matched to a gene: 5. CDR1 is MNHEY and CDR2 is SVGAGI in the germline V gene. CDR3 length equals 15 residues. CDR3 region: CASSYSVTGADTQYF. The CDR3 DNA sequence: TGTGCCAGCAGTTACTCTGTGACAGGGGCCGATACGCAGTATTTT.

The gene calls are TRBV19 and TRBJ1-5; 7 positions match TRBD1. The germline V gene encodes CDR1 LNHDA and CDR2 SQIVND (reference sequence). The CDR3 runs to 14 residues. The V and J ends lost 7 bases and 7 bases, in that order; junction bases with no gene match: 10. The CDR3 is CASTARQGRQPQHF. The CDR3 DNA follows: TGTGCCAGTACCGCTAGACAGGGTCGACAGCCCCAGCATTTT.

The rearrangement uses TRBV19 and TRBJ1-3; unclear D gene. There are 14 residues in the CDR3. Germline V lookup: CDR1 LNHDA, CDR2 SQIVND (reference sequence). Trimming took 8 bases from V and 0 from J, leaving 11 bases between them. In DNA form, the CDR3 reads TGTGCCAGTTGGAGGGCTAGCTCTGGAAACACCATATATTTT. Translation gives CASWRASSGNTIYF.

A word on this clone: This specimen includes other DNA sequences encoding the same CDR3. The CDR3 sequence is CASSLEGQNTSPLHF. DNA for the CDR3: TGCGCCAGCAGCTTGGAGGGACAGAATACTTCCCCCCTCCACTTT. The rearrangement joins TRBV5-1 to TRBJ1-6; 7 nucleotides align to TRBD1. This CDR3 spans 15 amino acids. The V segment lost 0 bases and the J segment 13 bases; nucleotides outside the gene matches: 10. CDR1 SGHRS and CDR2 YFSETQ come from the germline V gene. The full variable domain, its missing parts supplied by reference TRBV5-1 and TRBJ1-6, is KAGVTQTPRYLIKTRGQQVTLSCSPISGHRSVSWYQQTPGQGLQFLFEYFSETQRNKGNFPGRFSGRQFSNSRSEMNVSTLELGDSALYLCASSLEGQNTSPLHFGNGTRLTVT.

The chain is built from TRBV7-6 and TRBJ1-2; D ambiguous. The V and J ends lost 1 base and 9 bases respectively, with 15 bases between them. The CDR3 is 14 residues long. Germline V gives CDR1 SGHVS, CDR2 FNYEAQ. The CDR3 protein is CASSLGVASTRYTF. Here the CDR3 DNA reads TGTGCCAGCAGCTTAGGTGTCGCCAGTACGCGCTACACCTTC.

The rearrangement links TRBV9 to TRBJ2-4, with 9 bases fitting TRBD2. This CDR3 has 18 residues. Germline lookup yields CDR1 SGDLS and CDR2 YYNGEE. V lost 3 bases, J lost 7 bases, and 17 bases stayed unmatched. The CDR3 reads CASSAGPSGRRIINIQYF. CDR3 sequence (DNA): TGTGCCAGCAGCGCGGGCCCGAGCGGGAGGAGAATCATCAACATTCAGTACTTC.

V and J are TRBV19 and TRBJ1-5, with 7 bases fitting TRBD1. J lost 3 bases, V lost 5 bases, and 1 base had no gene match. Germline assignment: CDR1 LNHDA and CDR2 SQIVND (reference sequence). The CDR3 contains 13 residues. For the CDR3, the DNA is TGTGCCAGTAGTGACAGGGCCAATCAGCCCCAGCATTTT. Translated, it gives CASSDRANQPQHF.

The chain joins TRBV29-1 to TRBJ2-3; D is possibly TRBD1 (6 bases). This CDR3 contains 12 residues. V was cut by 5 bases and J by 4 bases, with 10 bases left in between. CDR1 and CDR2 from the germline V gene are SQVTM and ANQGSEA. In DNA form, the CDR3 reads TGCAGCGTTCATCCAGGGGCAGATACGCAGTATTTT. Its translation: CSVHPGADTQYF.

This chain joins TRBV2 and TRBJ2-7; a possible D gene is TRBD1 (6 bases). CDR1 is SNHLY, CDR2 FYNNEI, per germline. The CDR3 length is 15 residues. Trimming left V 3 bases short and J 7 bases short, with 19 bases between. The CDR3 here is CASSDLRDTHREQYF. The CDR3 bases are TGTGCCAGCAGTGACCTCCGGGACACCCACCGGGAGCAGTACTTC.